This T cell receptor (beta chain) stems from a study of identifying expanded T cells in peripheral blood. Assay used: immunoSEQ multiplex PCR; TCRdb lists only in-frame clones, some missing. The sample consists of approximately 97,000 clones, roughly 88% of them appearing once. Healthy donors had no documented immune events, such as infections, while sampled. Concerning this clone: The antigen remains unidentified.

General study results and limits: Differentially abundant clones: approximately 1.3 between replicates, about 15 at roughly 13 days, roughly 18 at four.

CDR1 and CDR2 (germline): SEHNR, FQNEAQ (reference sequence). The CDR3 consists of 13 residues. The germline V and J ends were trimmed by 5 bases and 4 bases, with 9 bases remaining between them. The chain is built from TRBV7-9 and TRBJ2-1; D might be TRBD2 (6 bases). The material sequenced was blood. The receptor was isolated from a person between 18 and 75 years old in good health. CDR3 nucleotides: TGTGCCAGCAGCCCTCGGGAGTACAATGAGCAGTTCTTC. It codes for CASSPREYNEQFF.